A single sample gave rise to the 23 T cell receptor beta chains below, sequenced in a study of identical twins. TCRdb reprocessed the 5' RACE reads via MiXCR and lists one record per CDR3 protein. The sample has 650,000 to 800,000 distinct CDR3 sequences, more than 6.5% seen once; the top ten hold around 0.95%. The data also belong to a second study, concerning yellow fever vaccine responses in identical twins.

Sequenced sample: PBMCs. The origin of the receptors is a young woman in good health.

This clonotype has a count of ten or more. The V and J genes are TRBV9 and TRBJ2-4, with D maybe TRBD2 (5 bases). V was trimmed by 0 bases and J by 8 bases, leaving 15 bases between them. The CDR3 has 15 residues. Germline lookup yields CDR1 SGDLS and CDR2 YYNGEE. CDR3 nucleotides: TGTGCCAGCAGCGTAGGGGCGGGCCACCCGGACATTCAGTACTTC. Translation gives CASSVGAGHPDIQYF.

This clonotype occurred a few times. The chain carries TRBV5-8 and TRBJ2-3, with TRBD1 as a possible D gene (5 bases). V was cut by 1 base and J by 3 bases, with 12 bases left in between. Looked up from germline, CDR1 is SGHTS and CDR2 is YDEGEE. CDR3 length: 15 amino acids. The DNA of the CDR3 is TGTGCCAGCAGCTTGTTTGGGGCTTTGACAGATACGCAGTATTTT. Translating gives CASSLFGALTDTQYF.

V usage is TRBV11-3 and J usage is TRBJ2-1; 9 bases match TRBD2. The CDR3 contains 17 residues. The junction had 8 bases not matched to a gene; V was cut back by 0 bases and J by 5 bases. Germline V gives CDR1 SGHNT, CDR2 YENEEA. CDR3 nucleotides: TGTGCCAGCAGCTTAGAGTTTGCGGGAGGGAGTAACAATGAGCAGTTCTTC. Its translation: CASSLEFAGGSNNEQFF.

V gene TRBV27 combines with J gene TRBJ2-6, with D uncertain. CDR3 length: 15 residues. Trimming took off 8 bases at V and 2 bases at J, with 13 bases between the two ends. The germline V gene encodes CDR1 MNHEY and CDR2 SMNVEV (reference sequence). CDR3 amino acids: CASARPGTGANVLTF. The CDR3 DNA follows: TGTGCCAGCGCCCGTCCTGGAACTGGGGCCAACGTCCTGACTTTC.

This clonotype was seen a handful of times. The chain combines TRBV24-1 with TRBJ2-2; 7 positions match TRBD1. Germline V lookup: CDR1 KGHDR, CDR2 SFDVKD. Unmatched junction bases numbered 4, after V lost 6 bases and J lost 1 base. The CDR3 is made up of 15 amino acids. The CDR3 here is CATSPWTGNTGELFF. DNA for the CDR3: TGTGCCACCAGTCCTTGGACAGGGAACACCGGGGAGCTGTTTTTT.

In its sample, this clonotype was seen many times. The V and J genes are TRBV6-2 or TRBV6-3 and TRBJ2-2, with TRBD2 identical over 9 bases. CDR1 and CDR2 (germline): MNHEY, SVGEGT. This CDR3 has 15 amino acids. J lost 4 bases, V lost 5 bases, and 5 bases had no gene match. DNA of the CDR3: TGTGCCAGCAGTGTACTAGCGGGTTTCACCGGGGAGCTGTTTTTT. Its protein product is CASSVLAGFTGELFF.

At least ten counts were recorded for this clonotype. The chain carries TRBV12-3 or TRBV12-4 and TRBJ1-2; D call uncertain. Trimming pared 2 bases from V and 5 bases from J, leaving 15 bases between. The CDR3 runs to 15 residues. CDR3 protein: CASSLRWIPNYGYTF. The CDR3 bases are TGTGCCAGCAGTTTAAGGTGGATACCGAATTATGGCTACACCTTC.

The sample holds a few counts of this clonotype. V gene TRBV29-1 combines with J gene TRBJ1-2; D not certain. The length of the CDR3 is 9 residues. CDR1 is SQVTM and CDR2 is ANQGSEA in the germline V gene. Trimming took off 8 bases at V and 8 bases at J, with 9 bases between the two ends. CDR3 in amino acids: CSFISGYTF. In nucleotides, the CDR3 is TGCAGCTTTATTTCCGGCTACACCTTC.

The chain recombines TRBV11-2 with TRBJ2-1; the D is unclear. The CDR3 loop spans 17 amino acids. Deletions cut 0 bases from V and 2 bases from J, with 14 bases between. Germline values: CDR1 SGHAT, CDR2 FQNNGV. The CDR3 sequence is CASSLESSRPPYNEQFF. The CDR3 nucleotides read TGTGCCAGCAGCTTAGAAAGCTCTAGGCCTCCCTACAATGAGCAGTTCTTC. Full variable domain (outside the CDR3, taken from reference TRBV11-2 and TRBJ2-1): EAGVAQSPRYKIIEKRQSVAFWCNPISGHATLYWYQQILGQGPKLLIQFQNNGVVDDSQLPKDRFSAERLKGVDSTLKIQPAKLEDSAVYLCASSLESSRPPYNEQFFGPGTRLTVL.

In regard to this clonotype: One base away lies a much larger clone, so this may be a sequencing read error. The V and J genes are TRBV7-9 and TRBJ2-2; the D is unclear. The CDR3 loop spans 13 amino acids. Germline assignment: CDR1 SEHNR and CDR2 FQNEAQ (reference sequence). Trimming took 2 bases from V and 6 from J, leaving 7 bases between them. CDR3 in amino acids: CASSLIGPGELFF. The CDR3 DNA sequence: TGTGCCAGCAGCTTAATCGGGCCCGGGGAGCTGTTTTTT.

The table lists this clonotype with many counts. The rearrangement uses TRBV4-3 and TRBJ2-7; no reliable D call. This CDR3 contains 13 residues. Trimming shortened V by 4 bases and J by 2 bases, and 9 bases separated the two germline ends. Germline V gives CDR1 LGHNA, CDR2 YSLEER. The CDR3 sequence is CASSPGRAYEQYF. The DNA for the CDR3 is TGCGCCAGCAGCCCAGGACGGGCCTACGAGCAGTACTTC.

This clonotype has more than one count but fewer than ten. The chain links TRBV10-3 to TRBJ2-3; no clear D gene. The CDR3 covers 15 residues. The germline V and J ends were trimmed by 0 bases and 4 bases, with 11 bases remaining between them. Germline CDR1 is ENHRY and CDR2 is SYGVKD. The CDR3 loop is CAISESGVGSDTQYF. The CDR3 DNA follows: TGTGCCATCAGTGAGTCGGGTGTGGGCTCAGATACGCAGTATTTT.

This clonotype was recorded many times. The rearrangement links TRBV6-1 to TRBJ2-3; 14 nucleotides align to TRBD2. The CDR3 has 16 residues. Germline-derived CDR1 and CDR2 are MNHNS and SASEGT. V shed 7 bases and J 6 bases; nucleotides not matched to a gene: 9. As DNA, the CDR3 is TGTGCCAGCACCCTCCCCCGACTAGCGGGAGGGGATACGCAGTATTTT. Translation gives CASTLPRLAGGDTQYF.

This clonotype was seen only a few times. The chain is built from TRBV15 and TRBJ2-3, with TRBD2 identical over 8 bases. Looked up from germline, CDR1 is LNHNV and CDR2 is YYDKDF (reference sequence). The junction had 6 bases not matched to a gene; V was cut back by 0 bases and J by 4 bases. CDR3 length: 16 residues. The CDR3 spells CATSRDFSGGADTQYF. CDR3 coding DNA: TGTGCCACCAGCAGAGATTTCAGCGGGGGCGCAGATACGCAGTATTTT.

In its sample, this clonotype was seen a few times. This chain links TRBV7-9 with TRBJ2-3, with 10 bases aligning to TRBD1. The germline CDR1 and CDR2 sequences are SEHNR and FQNEAQ (reference sequence). The CDR3 runs to 16 residues. Trimming at V came to 4 bases and at J to 3 bases, leaving 7 bases not matched to a gene. The CDR3 region has the DNA TGTGCCAGCAGCTCTCGGACAGGGGGAACTACAGATACGCAGTATTTT. Residues: CASSSRTGGTTDTQYF.

The V call is TRBV5-8, the J call TRBJ1-5; perhaps TRBD1 as D (5 bases). Germline assignment: CDR1 SGHTS and CDR2 YDEGEE. V lost 4 bases to trimming and J lost 4 bases, with 15 bases between them. This CDR3 has 15 residues. For the CDR3, the DNA is TGTGCCAGCAGCCGGGGGATGGCGGGGAATCAGCCCCAGCATTTT. The encoded protein is CASSRGMAGNQPQHF.

The chain is built from TRBV5-4 and TRBJ2-1; D remains ambiguous. The V gene lost 4 bases and the J gene lost 5 bases, with 16 bases spanning the gap. Germline V gene data show CDR1 as SGHNT and CDR2 as YYREEE (reference sequence). CDR3 length equals 15 residues. The CDR3 DNA follows: TGTGCCAGCAGCCCCGGGCCGACCGTCGACAATGAGCAGTTCTTC. This codes for CASSPGPTVDNEQFF.

Of note for this clonotype: Lacking the conserved final phenylalanine or tryptophan, this CDR3 likely reflects a read error. This chain connects TRBV9 to TRBJ2-6, with D unclear. Per the germline V gene, CDR1 is SGDLS and CDR2 is YYNGEE. The CDR3 sequence is 16 residues long. The germline V and J ends were trimmed by 0 bases and 0 bases, with 7 bases remaining between them. The CDR3 sequence is CASSVGPGSGANVLTS. The CDR3 bases are TGTGCCAGCAGCGTAGGGCCGGGCTCTGGGGCCAACGTCCTGACTTCC.

The chain carries TRBV7-2 and TRBJ2-7; maybe TRBD1 (5 bases). Germline V gene lookup returns CDR1 SGHTA and CDR2 FQGNSA. Trimming pared 4 bases from V and 9 bases from J, leaving 10 bases between. This CDR3 contains 11 residues. The CDR3 DNA reads as TGTGCCAGCAGCTCTTACGACAGGCAGTACTTC. It is translated as CASSSYDRQYF.

This chain links TRBV18 with TRBJ2-7; D call uncertain. Germline V gene sequence: CDR1 KGHSH, CDR2 LQKENI. Trimming removed 2 bases at V and 5 bases at J, with 7 bases between. The CDR3 consists of 12 residues. CDR3 nucleotide sequence: TGTGCCAGCTCACCAGAAAGGGACGAGCAGTACTTC. Translation: CASSPERDEQYF.

The rearrangement uses TRBV11-1 and TRBJ2-7; D perhaps matches TRBD1 (5 bases). The V gene lost 6 bases and the J gene lost 3 bases, with 18 bases spanning the gap. Germline V gives CDR1 SGHAT, CDR2 FQDESV (reference sequence). The CDR3 covers 15 residues. CDR3 in amino acids: CASSSVGAKNYEQYF. CDR3 in DNA: TGTGCCAGCAGTTCCGTAGGGGCGAAAAACTACGAGCAGTACTTC.

The rearrangement links TRBV23-1 to TRBJ2-1; TRBD2 is a possible D gene (6 bases). TRBV23-1 is sorted into the ORF group, with uncertain function. V lost 4 bases, J lost 3 bases, and 10 bases lay in between. The CDR3 length is 14 residues. In DNA form, the CDR3 reads TGCGCCAGCAGTCCACGACTAGACTACAATGAGCAGTTCTTC. As protein: CASSPRLDYNEQFF.

This clonotype was counted at least ten times. The gene calls are TRBV2 and TRBJ2-3; TRBD1 matches 8 bases. The CDR3 is 13 amino acids. V shed 7 bases, J shed 4 bases, and the junction held 4 bases outside the gene matches. CDR1 SNHLY and CDR2 FYNNEI come from the germline V gene. In DNA form, the CDR3 reads TGTGCCAGCAACAGGGGGGATTCAGATACGCAGTATTTT. This codes for CASNRGDSDTQYF.